This paragraph covers one TCR beta chain sequence. It lacks a known antigen. Qualities for individual bases were not recorded, and no much larger clone is one base off. TCRbeta CDR3 regions were amplified from genomic DNA by means of the immunoSEQ Assay, a bias-controlled multiplex PCR. In the paper's pipeline: The number of nucleated cells in each sample was estimated from the amplification of reference gene primers within the assay. To quantify the absolute abundance of each unique TCRbeta CDR3 rearrangement, sequence reads were collapsed and filtered. For each sample, productive Simpson clonality was calculated as the square root of Simpson's diversity index across productive rearrangements. What TCRdb holds here is the immuneACCESS table cut down to in-frame rearrangements. Part of the clones is not present; checked against another copy, under half of the missing clones reflect an unresolved V gene, and the others are unexplained. V and J calls and clone size are as listed in that table; D and trimming were resolved from the DNA. Here the sample has approximately 75,000 clones; around 80% occur a single time. The ten biggest clones cover over 10% of the sample.

From a lookup of the germline V gene, CDR1 and CDR2 are KGHDR and SFDVKD. The junction shows trimming of 3 bases on V and 7 bases on J, plus 9 bases between the germline ends. Including the terminal cysteine and phenylalanine, the CDR3 comprises 13 residues. Solely the CDR3 DNA is kept, with 39 bases framed from the first base. One collaborating source in Seattle enrolled patients while the patients were actively infected and followed the patients over time throughout the course of disease. Collaborating institutions collected whole blood in K2EDTA tubes following their own protocols. For TCRbeta analysis, collaborators shipped samples in one of three forms: frozen whole blood, isolated PBMCs, or DNA extracted from either of those sample types. The data were taken from a study of blood T cell repertoires in COVID-19 (dated by TCRdb to 2018 to 2020). With regard to the full study: Samples covering the acute and convalescent phases of COVID-19 were provided by collaborators in the United States, Italy and Spain. The material from the prospective study consisted of cDNA or gDNA derived from T cells, B-cell-depleted T cells, or PBMCs. Subjects who had been exposed to COVID-19, were actively infected with it, or had recovered from it provided the deeply sampled blood TCRbeta repertoires that made up the dataset. The repertoires were released in a freely available public database intended as a resource for research on the immune response to SARS-CoV-2. Samples were obtained from the ongoing ImmuneRACE study (first 160 participants) and from 1,254 subjects provided by 6 global collaborators. The sample metadata nearly always contained a de-identified subject ID, COVID-19 status, age in years and sex. Where HLA class I and class II types were available, the types were taken from metadata supplied by the sample provider, not from assay-based typing.

The paper as a whole reports these results and caveats: The amount of clinical and demographic metadata varied by source and participant and was provided uncurated.

The specimen sequenced was peripheral blood. The clonotype originates from a middle-aged man with COVID-19, enrolled during active disease. This chain joins TRBV24-1 to TRBJ1-5; the D gene assignment is ambiguous. The nucleotide sequence is given as TGTGCCACCAGTGATGAGGGATCGCAGCCCCAGCATTTT. Its protein product is CATSDEGSQPQHF.